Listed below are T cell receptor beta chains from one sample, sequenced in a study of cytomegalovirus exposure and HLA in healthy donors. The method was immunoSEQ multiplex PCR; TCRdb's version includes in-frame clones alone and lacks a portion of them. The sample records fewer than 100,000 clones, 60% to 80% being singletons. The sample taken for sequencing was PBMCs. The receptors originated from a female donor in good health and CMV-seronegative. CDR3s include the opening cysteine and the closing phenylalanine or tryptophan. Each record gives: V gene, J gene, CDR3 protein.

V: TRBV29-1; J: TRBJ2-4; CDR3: CSVAPRLGKNIQYF
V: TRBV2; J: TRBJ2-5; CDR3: CASRTLAGGPQETQYF
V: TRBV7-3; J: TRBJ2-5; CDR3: CASSLTGGRGETQYF
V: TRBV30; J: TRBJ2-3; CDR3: CAWSVGAPGTQYF
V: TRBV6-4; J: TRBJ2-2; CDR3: CASSDSWESGELFF
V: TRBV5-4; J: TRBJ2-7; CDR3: CASSLPGGTSGYEQYF
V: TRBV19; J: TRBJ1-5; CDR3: CASSIDWRQPQHF
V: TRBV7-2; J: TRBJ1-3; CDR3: CASSLDRDNTIYF
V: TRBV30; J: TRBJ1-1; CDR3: CAWSAEHEAFF
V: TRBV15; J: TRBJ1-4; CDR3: CATSRAGEKLFF
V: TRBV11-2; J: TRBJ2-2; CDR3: CASSLFPPNTGELFF
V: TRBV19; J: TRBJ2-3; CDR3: CASSNHRSDTQYF
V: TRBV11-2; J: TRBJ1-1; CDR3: CASSYYPGQGNTEAFF
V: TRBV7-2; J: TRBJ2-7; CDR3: CASSTTGTAYEQYF
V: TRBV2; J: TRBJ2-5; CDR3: CASRDRGRVETQYF
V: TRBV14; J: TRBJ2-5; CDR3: CASSQDRGSGQETQYF
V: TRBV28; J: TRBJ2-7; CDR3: CASTGLSSYEQYF
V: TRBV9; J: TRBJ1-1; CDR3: CASSARQGMNTEAFF
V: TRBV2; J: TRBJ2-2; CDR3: CASSVRQGGELFF
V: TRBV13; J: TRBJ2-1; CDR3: CASTLVSGGAGDEQFF
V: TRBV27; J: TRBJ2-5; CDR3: CASSGGTRIKRETQYF
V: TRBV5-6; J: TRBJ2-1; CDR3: CASSSAGLAGFQFF
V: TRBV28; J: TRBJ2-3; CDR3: CASSLIAGGPGDTQYF
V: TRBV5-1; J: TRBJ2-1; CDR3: CASSLYSLAQGASYNEQFF
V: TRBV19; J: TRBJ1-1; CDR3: CASSIDHRGSTEAFF
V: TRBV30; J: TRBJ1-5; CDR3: CAWSPWTGQDQPQHF
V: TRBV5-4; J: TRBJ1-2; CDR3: CASSLGQGANYGYTF
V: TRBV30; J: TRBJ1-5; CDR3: CAWSLGGANQPQHF
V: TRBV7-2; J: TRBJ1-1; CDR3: CASSFQGASGTEAFF
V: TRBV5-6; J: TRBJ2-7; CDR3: CVSSGTVFSGDSYEQYF
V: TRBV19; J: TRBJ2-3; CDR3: CASSMGQSADTQYF
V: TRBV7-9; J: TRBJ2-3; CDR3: CASLAANTDTQYF
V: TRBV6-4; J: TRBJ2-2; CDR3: CASSQDSTGELFF
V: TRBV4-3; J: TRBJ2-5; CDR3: CASSQVLAGGRPQETQYF
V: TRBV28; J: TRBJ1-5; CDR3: CASSLRQPQHF
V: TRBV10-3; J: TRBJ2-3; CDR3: CAIRPGLAGRRSTSTDTQYF
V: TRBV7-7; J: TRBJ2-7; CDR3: CASSLGTAYEQYF
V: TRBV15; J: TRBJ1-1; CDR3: CATSRGQGEAFF
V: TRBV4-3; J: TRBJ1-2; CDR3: CASSQVGPGQNYGYTF
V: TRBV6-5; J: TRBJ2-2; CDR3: CAMRQGDTGELFF